This T cell receptor (beta chain) was captured by sequencing in a study of shared clonotypes between healthy human individuals. Study background: CD4 naive cells filled three plates per donor, CD4 memory three, CD8 naive two and CD8 memory one. Study observations and caveats: Around 4.7% of naive CD4 clonotypes were shared across several donors.

The study ran the assay at deep level. Every immunoSEQ plate was one replicate of a subset's evenly spread DNA. Measured with immunoSEQ multiplex PCR; TCRdb has only the in-frame clones, and not every one. The table has about 990,000 clones, around 78% seen once. This clone was seen a single time. Its specificity is unknown. The V end lost 3 bases, the J end lost 0 bases, and 5 bases lay between the germline ends. Germline values: CDR1 ENHRY, CDR2 SYGVKD. The CDR3 contains 13 residues. The rearrangement joins TRBV10-3 to TRBJ2-5, with unresolved D. Material: memory CD4+ T cells from PBMCs. Stated subset: CD45RA-negative fraction. The sequence was collected from a man between 18 and 29 years old in good health. Some clones in this sample may be carry-over from other donors' samples. Here the CDR3 DNA reads TGTGCCATCAGTGACTGGGACCAAGAGACCCAGTACTTC. Amino acid sequence: CAISDWDQETQYF.